The following is a T cell receptor (beta chain) sequence with its context. CDR3 length: 16 residues. CDR1 and CDR2 from the germline V gene are GTSNPN and SVGIG (reference sequence). Trimming removed 1 base from V and 3 bases from J, with 15 bases in between. Sequenced by immunoSEQ multiplex PCR; TCRdb stores in-frame clones only, minus some. The sample includes under 850,000 clones, approximately 77% of them seen just once. The data originate from a study of shared clonotypes between healthy human individuals. This chain connects TRBV30 to TRBJ2-2; D may be TRBD1 or TRBD2 (5 bases each). The receptor comes from a woman aged 30 to 39 in good health. Sequenced sample: memory CD4+ T cells sorted from blood. The subset: CD45RA-negative fraction. CDR3 in amino acids: CAWSAPNGGDTGELFF. The CDR3 DNA reads as TGTGCCTGGAGTGCCCCCAATGGGGGAGACACCGGGGAGCTGTTTTTT.